This TCR beta chain came from a study of T cell clones after liver transplantation (dated by TCRdb to the late 2010s). Turning to the overall study: The samples were obtained from ITN030ST, a randomized trial that attempted immunosuppression withdrawal within 2 years after liver transplantation. Third party-reactive TCRbeta sequences from pre-transplant MLRs were also identified as an antigen-independent comparator for donor-reactive sequences. The subjects received no induction therapy and were kept on standard immunosuppression until randomization at 12-24 months post-transplant. Blood samples were collected pre-transplant, pre-randomization before withdrawal, and post-randomization after either full withdrawal or failed withdrawal. Donor-reactive T cell clones were identified by TCRbeta sequencing following a pre-transplant mixed lymphocyte reaction and were subsequently tracked in post-transplant blood. A cohort of 8 liver transplant recipients was studied, of whom 3 were classified as tolerant and 5 as non-tolerant. To count as tolerant, a recipient had to stay completely off immunosuppression for at least one year without liver enzymes climbing beyond twice the upper limit of normal. Of the eight recipients, a few were HCV-positive, while the remaining recipients had been transplanted for non-autoimmune, non-viral indications.

The CDR3 runs 17 residues from the cysteine to the phenylalanine. The sequence is cut down to CDR3 DNA, 51 bases in frame from base 1. Germline trimming: 0 bases from V, 2 bases from J; junction bases outside gene matches: 8. Via the germline V gene, CDR1 is SGDLS and CDR2 YYNGEE. The intended sense of this specimen's time point label: pre-transplant. Unstimulated PBMCs, after thawing, were stained for CD3, CD4 and CD8 and then FACS-sorted into CD3+CD4+ and CD3+CD8+ populations. Each of the 8 studied subjects was randomized to immunosuppression withdrawal. The Qiagen DNeasy Blood and Tissue Kit was used for isolation of genomic DNA. On this clone itself: No cognate antigen has been identified for it. The sample holds no much larger clone one base away, and base qualities are not on file.

High-throughput TCRbeta CDR3 sequencing of frozen genomic DNA was performed by immunoSEQ, including PCR amplification, mapping, bias correction and internal controls. The source study handled its data this way. Only productive rearrangements were retained, with each unique TCRbeta sequence defined by its CDR3 nucleotide sequence together with its V and J gene. A sequence counted as donor-reactive only if the sequence showed at least 5-fold expansion in CFSE-low cells compared with unstimulated pre-transplant cells and had a frequency of at least 0.01%. To ensure at least 90% detection power, minimum frequency thresholds were set for each subject based on that subject's lowest-template unstimulated sample. Repertoire turnover was measured by Jensen-Shannon divergence between the top 1000 TCRbeta sequences post- and pre-transplant. Changes in detection of donor-reactive sequences were assessed with two-sided Fisher's exact tests. In its TCRdb copy, this immuneACCESS table keeps in-frame sequences only and misses some clones. Where compared with another copy, unresolved V genes explain less than half of these, and the others have no known cause. V and J calls plus clone size are reproduced from that table; the DNA served to infer D and trimming. The table for this sample lists some 9,400 clones; about 75% of them were counted only once. Around 19% of the sample is in the top ten clones.

Results and caveats for the whole study, not just this receptor: Donor-reactive sequences declined more than third party-reactive ones, suggesting partial antigen-specific deletion unrelated to withdrawal success. The conclusions were preliminary, being limited by small, heterogeneous patient numbers and by non-standardized post-transplant time points. Since no allograft tissue specimens were available, donor-reactive T cells may have migrated into the graft instead of being deleted. Low numbers of available donor cells limited the measurable donor-reactive repertoire in a couple of subjects. Once repertoire turnover was taken into account, donor-reactive detection showed a significant reduction for CD4 in 7 of 8 subjects and for CD8 in 8 of 8. Circulating donor-reactive CD4 TCRbeta sequences fell significantly post-transplant in most of the 8 subjects, irrespective of tolerance or HCV status.

The chain was built from TRBV9 and TRBJ2-7; 10 bases in the junction line up with TRBD1. The TCR sequence derives from a human donor who received a liver transplant. This sample comprised CD8+ T cells from blood, obtained before liver transplant. The CDR3 region: CASSVDGTGVFAYEQYF. The DNA sequence is as follows: TGTGCCAGCAGCGTAGATGGGACAGGGGTATTCGCCTACGAGCAGTACTTC.